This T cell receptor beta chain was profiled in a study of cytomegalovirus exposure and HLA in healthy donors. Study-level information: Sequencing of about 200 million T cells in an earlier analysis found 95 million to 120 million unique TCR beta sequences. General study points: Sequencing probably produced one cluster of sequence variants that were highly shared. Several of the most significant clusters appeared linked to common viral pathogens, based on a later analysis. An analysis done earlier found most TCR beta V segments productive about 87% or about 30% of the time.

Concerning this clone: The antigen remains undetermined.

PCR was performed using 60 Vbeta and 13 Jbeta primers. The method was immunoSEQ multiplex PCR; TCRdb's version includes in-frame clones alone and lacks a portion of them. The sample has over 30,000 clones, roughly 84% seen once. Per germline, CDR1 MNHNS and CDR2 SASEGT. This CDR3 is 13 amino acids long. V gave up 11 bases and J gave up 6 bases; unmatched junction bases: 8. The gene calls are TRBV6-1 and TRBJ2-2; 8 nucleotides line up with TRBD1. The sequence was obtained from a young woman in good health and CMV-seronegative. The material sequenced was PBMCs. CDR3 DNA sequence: TGTGCCGGACAGGGATCCCAAGCCGGGGAGCTGTTTTTT. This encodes CAGQGSQAGELFF.